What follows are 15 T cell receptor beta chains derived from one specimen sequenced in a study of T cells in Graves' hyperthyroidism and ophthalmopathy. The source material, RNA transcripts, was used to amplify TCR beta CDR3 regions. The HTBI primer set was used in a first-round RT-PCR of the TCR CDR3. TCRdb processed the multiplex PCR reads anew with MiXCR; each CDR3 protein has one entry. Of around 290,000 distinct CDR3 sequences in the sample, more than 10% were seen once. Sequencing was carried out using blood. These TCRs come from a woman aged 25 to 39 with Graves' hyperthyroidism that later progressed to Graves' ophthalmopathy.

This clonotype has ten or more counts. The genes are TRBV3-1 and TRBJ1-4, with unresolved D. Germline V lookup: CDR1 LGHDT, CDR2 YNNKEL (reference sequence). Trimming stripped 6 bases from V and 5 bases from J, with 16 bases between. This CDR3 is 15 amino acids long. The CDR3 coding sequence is TGTGCCAGCAGGGCGAAGGGAGCTACGAATGAAAAACTGTTTTTT. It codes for CASRAKGATNEKLFF.

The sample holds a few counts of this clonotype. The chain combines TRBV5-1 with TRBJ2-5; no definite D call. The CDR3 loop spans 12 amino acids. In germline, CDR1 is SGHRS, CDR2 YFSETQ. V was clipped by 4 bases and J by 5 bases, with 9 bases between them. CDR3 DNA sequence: TGCGCCAGCAGCGAAACGGGTGAGACCCAGTACTTC. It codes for CASSETGETQYF.

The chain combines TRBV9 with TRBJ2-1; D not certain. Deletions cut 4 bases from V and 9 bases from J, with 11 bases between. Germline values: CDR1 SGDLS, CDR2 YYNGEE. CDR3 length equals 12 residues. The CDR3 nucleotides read TGTGCCAGCAGCACCCAGACCGGTGAGCAGTTCTTC. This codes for CASSTQTGEQFF. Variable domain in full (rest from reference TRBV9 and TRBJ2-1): DSGVTQTPKHLITATGQRVTLRCSPRSGDLSVYWYQQSLDQGLQFLIQYYNGEERAKGNILERFSAQQFPDLHSELNLSSLELGDSALYFCASSTQTGEQFFGPGTRLTVL.

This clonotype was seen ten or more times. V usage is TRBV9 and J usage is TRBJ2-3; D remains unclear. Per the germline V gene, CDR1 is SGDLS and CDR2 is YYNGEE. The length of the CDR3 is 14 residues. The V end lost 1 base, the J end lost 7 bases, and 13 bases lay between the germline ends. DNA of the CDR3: TGTGCCAGCAGCGTATTAAACGGACGGAATACGCAGTATTTT. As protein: CASSVLNGRNTQYF.

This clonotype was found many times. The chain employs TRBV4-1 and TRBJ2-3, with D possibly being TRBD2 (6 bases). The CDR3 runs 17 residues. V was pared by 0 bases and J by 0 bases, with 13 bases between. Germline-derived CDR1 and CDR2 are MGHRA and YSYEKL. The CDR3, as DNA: TGCGCCAGCAGCCAAGACGGTCCGGGGACTAGCACAGATACGCAGTATTTT. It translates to CASSQDGPGTSTDTQYF.

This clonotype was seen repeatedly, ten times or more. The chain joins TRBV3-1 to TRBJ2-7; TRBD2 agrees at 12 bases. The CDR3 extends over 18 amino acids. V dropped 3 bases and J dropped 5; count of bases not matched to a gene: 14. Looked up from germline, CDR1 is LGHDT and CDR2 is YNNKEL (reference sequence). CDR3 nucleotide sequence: TGTGCCAGCAGCCAGCAATCCCCGCTAGCGGGAGGGCTCCACGAGCAGTACTTC. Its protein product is CASSQQSPLAGGLHEQYF.

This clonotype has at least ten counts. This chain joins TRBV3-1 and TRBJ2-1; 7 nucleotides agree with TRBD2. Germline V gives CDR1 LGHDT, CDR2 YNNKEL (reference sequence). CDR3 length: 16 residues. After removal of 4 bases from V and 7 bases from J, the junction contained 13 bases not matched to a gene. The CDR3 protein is CASSPFQGLEGNEQFF. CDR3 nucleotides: TGTGCCAGCAGCCCTTTCCAAGGACTAGAGGGGAATGAGCAGTTCTTC.

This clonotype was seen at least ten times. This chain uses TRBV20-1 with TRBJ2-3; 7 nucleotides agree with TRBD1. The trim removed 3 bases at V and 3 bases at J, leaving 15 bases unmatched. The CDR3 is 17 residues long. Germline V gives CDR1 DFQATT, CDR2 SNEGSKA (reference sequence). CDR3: CSASSEFFRGRTDTQYF. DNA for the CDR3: TGCAGTGCTAGTTCGGAATTTTTTAGGGGGCGGACAGATACGCAGTATTTT.

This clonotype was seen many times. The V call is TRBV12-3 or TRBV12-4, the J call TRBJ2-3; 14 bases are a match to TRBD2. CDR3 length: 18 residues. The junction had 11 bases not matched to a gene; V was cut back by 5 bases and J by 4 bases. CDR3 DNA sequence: TGTGCCAGCAGTAGGACTAGCGGGAGGAGCACACTGTCAGATACGCAGTATTTT. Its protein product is CASSRTSGRSTLSDTQYF.

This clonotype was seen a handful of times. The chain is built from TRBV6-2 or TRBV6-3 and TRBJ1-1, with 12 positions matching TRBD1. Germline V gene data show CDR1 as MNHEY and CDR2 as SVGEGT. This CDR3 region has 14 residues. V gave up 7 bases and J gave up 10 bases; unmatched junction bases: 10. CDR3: CASISGTGGGRAFF. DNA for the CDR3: TGTGCCAGCATATCCGGGACAGGGGGCGGAAGAGCTTTCTTT.

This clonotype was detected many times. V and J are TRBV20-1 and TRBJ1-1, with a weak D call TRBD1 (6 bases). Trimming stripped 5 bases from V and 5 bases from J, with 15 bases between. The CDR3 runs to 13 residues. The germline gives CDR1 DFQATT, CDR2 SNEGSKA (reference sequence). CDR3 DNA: TGCAGTGCTCTGGGGGCGGGGGGAACTGAAGCTTTCTTT. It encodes CSALGAGGTEAFF.

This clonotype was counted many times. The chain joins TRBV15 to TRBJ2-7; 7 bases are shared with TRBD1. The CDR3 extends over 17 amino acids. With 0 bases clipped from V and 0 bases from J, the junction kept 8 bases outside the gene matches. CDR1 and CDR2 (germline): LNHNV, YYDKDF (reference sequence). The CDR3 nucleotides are TGTGCCACCAGCAGAGATATCGGACAGGTCGTCTCCTACGAGCAGTACTTC. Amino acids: CATSRDIGQVVSYEQYF.

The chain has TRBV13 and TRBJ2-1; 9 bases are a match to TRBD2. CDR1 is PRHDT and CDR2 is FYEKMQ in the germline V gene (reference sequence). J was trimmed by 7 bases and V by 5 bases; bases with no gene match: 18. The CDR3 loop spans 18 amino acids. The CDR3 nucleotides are TGTGCCAGCAGCCTCAGACTAGCGGTTGGGGGTAGACGGAATGAGCAGTTCTTC. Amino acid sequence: CASSLRLAVGGRRNEQFF.

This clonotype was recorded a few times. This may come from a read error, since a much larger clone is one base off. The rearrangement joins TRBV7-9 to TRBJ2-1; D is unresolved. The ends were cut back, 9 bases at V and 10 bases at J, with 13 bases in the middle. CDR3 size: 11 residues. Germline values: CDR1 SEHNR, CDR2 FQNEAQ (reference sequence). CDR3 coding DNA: TGTGCCAGAAGACGACTGGAAGAGCAGTTCTTC. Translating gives CARRRLEEQFF.

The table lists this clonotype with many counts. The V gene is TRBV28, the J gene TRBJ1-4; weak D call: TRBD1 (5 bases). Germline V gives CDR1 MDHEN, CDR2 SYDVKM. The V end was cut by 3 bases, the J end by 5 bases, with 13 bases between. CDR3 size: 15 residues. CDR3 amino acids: CASSFTRDVNEKLFF. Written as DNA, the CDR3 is TGTGCCAGCAGTTTTACCCGGGACGTCAATGAAAAACTGTTTTTT.